One sample yielded the 6 T cell receptor beta chains listed below, sequenced in a study of T cells in Graves' hyperthyroidism and ophthalmopathy. Amplification targeted TCR beta CDR3 regions from RNA transcripts. In the first-round RT-PCR of the TCR CDR3, the HTBI primer set was used. In TCRdb, the multiplex PCR reads were re-called with MiXCR into one record per CDR3 protein. This sample has 450,000 to 650,000 distinct CDR3 sequences; roughly 15% occur once, and the top ten carry roughly 15%. The sample was blood. The receptor set was obtained from a woman younger than 30 with Graves' ophthalmopathy.

This clonotype was found many times. The chain has TRBV30 and TRBJ1-2; D is unclear. Trimming shortened V by 3 bases and J by 4 bases, and 9 bases separated the two germline ends. Per the germline V gene, CDR1 is GTSNPN and CDR2 is SVGIG (reference sequence). There are 12 residues in the CDR3. CDR3 in amino acids: CAWSPSGYGYTF. In nucleotides, the CDR3 is TGTGCCTGGAGCCCTTCCGGCTATGGCTACACCTTC. The entire variable domain, with the rest obtained from reference TRBV30 and TRBJ1-2, is as follows: SQTIHQWPATLVQPVGSPLSLECTVEGTSNPNLYWYRQAAGRGLQLLFYSVGIGQISSEVPQNLSASRPQDRQFILSSKKLLLSDSGFYLCAWSPSGYGYTFGSGTRLTVV.

The CDR3 here is CASSPRGTGVSEQYF. The CDR3 DNA sequence: TGTGCCAGCAGTCCTAGGGGGACAGGGGTAAGCGAGCAGTACTTC. The chain has TRBV27 and TRBJ2-7; the match to TRBD1 covers 10 bases. V dropped 5 bases and J dropped 6; count of bases not matched to a gene: 10. Germline CDR1 reads MNHEY; CDR2 reads SMNVEV (reference sequence). The CDR3 runs to 15 residues.

This clonotype has a handful of counts. V is TRBV20-1 and J is TRBJ2-5; D is uncertain. Germline lookup yields CDR1 DFQATT and CDR2 SNEGSKA (reference sequence). The CDR3 spans 11 residues. V lost 6 bases and J lost 4, with 9 bases in between. DNA for the CDR3: TGCAGTGCAGTTACGGGAGAGACCCAGTACTTC. It encodes CSAVTGETQYF.

This clonotype was detected many times. This chain connects TRBV7-2 to TRBJ1-2, with a weak D call TRBD1 (5 bases). Germline CDR1 reads SGHTA; CDR2 reads FQGNSA. CDR3 length: 15 residues. Trimming took off 3 bases at V and 4 bases at J, with 15 bases between the two ends. The CDR3 spells CASSLGDPLSYGYTF. For the CDR3, the DNA is TGTGCCAGCAGCTTGGGGGACCCCCTTAGCTATGGCTACACCTTC.

This clonotype was observed at least ten times. The V gene is TRBV5-1, the J gene TRBJ2-3; 10 bases line up with TRBD2. CDR1 SGHRS and CDR2 YFSETQ come from the germline V gene. Trimming removed 6 bases from V and 1 base from J; junction bases left unmatched: 14. This CDR3 has 18 residues. CDR3 sequence reads: CASIRNPSSGSGTDTQYF. The CDR3 nucleotides read TGCGCCAGCATCCGAAACCCGTCTAGCGGGAGTGGCACAGATACGCAGTATTTT.

This clonotype was detected many times. This sequence joins TRBV7-2 and TRBJ2-7; TRBD2 is a possible D gene (6 bases). The CDR3 is 15 residues long. CDR1 is SGHTA and CDR2 is FQGNSA in the germline V gene. The V gene lost 4 bases and the J gene lost 2 bases, with 15 bases spanning the gap. The CDR3 sequence is CASSYQGGDPYEQYF. For the CDR3, the DNA is TGTGCCAGCAGCTATCAAGGCGGGGATCCCTACGAGCAGTACTTC.